Sequencing of this T cell receptor beta chain was carried out in a study of Ad26.COV2.S vaccination and SARS-CoV-2 variants (dated by TCRdb to about 2021). For context, the study as a whole: Donors in the vaccine arm were drawn from COV1001, a phase I-IIa trial of Ad26.COV2.S in healthy adults that was multicentre, randomized, double-blind and placebo-controlled. A total of roughly 32 samples were included in the TCR-sequenced set, comprising around 19 Ad26.COV2.S vaccine recipients, 5 placebo recipients and 8 SARS-CoV-2 convalescent individuals. Dosing of Ad26.COV2.S was intramuscular, at either 5x10^10 or 1x10^11 viral particles, delivered as one shot or as two shots spaced 56 days apart. Investigators remained blinded to trial group allocation during experiments and outcome assessment. Sequencing of the TCRbeta repertoire served to evaluate the specificity and breadth of SARS-CoV-2-reactive T cell receptors following Ad26.COV2.S vaccination. Trial participants were randomized into five groups of five, in which low-dose or high-dose Ad26.COV2.S was given once or twice, or placebo was given on both occasions. Here is what the overall study found, with its caveats: After vaccination, spike-specific CD8+ and CD4+ T cell responses were reported to show substantial breadth. The authors noted that total T cell responses may have been underestimated by the TCR breadth and depth analyses. Spike-specific TCR breadth was higher in Ad26.COV2.S recipients than in placebo recipients (P = 0.0014). Vaccine and placebo recipients had comparable non-spike TCR breadth, which fits with the vaccine containing only spike. Comparing responses between vaccine doses or regimens was not something the study was powered to do.

The junction shows trimming of 1 base on V and 4 bases on J, plus 10 bases between the germline ends. The CDR3, cysteine through phenylalanine, is 14 amino acids long. The read is trimmed to its CDR3 DNA, 42 bases read in frame from base 1. Sequences SGHDN (CDR1) and FVKESK (CDR2) are obtained from the germline V gene. TCRbeta CDR3 regions were sequenced with the immunoSEQ Assay. After extraction, genomic DNA underwent amplification by bias-controlled multiplex PCR, followed by high-throughput sequencing. In the source study's methods: To quantify the absolute abundance of every unique TCRbeta CDR3 region, sequences were collapsed and filtered. T cell fraction was estimated by normalizing TCRbeta template counts to usable DNA, which was measured by amplifying reference genes present in all nucleated cells. Repertoire TCRs were annotated as SARS-CoV-2-specific by exact matching of V gene, CDR3 amino acid sequence and J gene to a known reactive TCR set. The reference SARS-CoV-2 TCR set came from MIRA and was filtered for enrichment in COVID-19-positive ImmuneCODE repertoires, removing public or cross-reactive TCRs. Using the MIRA antigens, annotated TCRs were further analysed by specific ORF or by position within an ORF. Breadth was defined as the number of annotated unique rearrangements divided by the total number of unique productive rearrangements, and depth was defined as the summed frequency of the annotated unique rearrangements. Two-sided Wilcoxon rank-sum tests were applied when comparing TCR breadth between groups. This is the immuneACCESS table as TCRdb keeps it, with only in-frame sequences that have V and J called. A part of the clones is gone; compared with another copy, unresolved V genes explain less than half, and the rest is unexplained. V, J and clone size reflect that table, while D and trimming were determined from the DNA. The sample profile shows about 400,000 clones; around 92% of them were found once. Roughly 1.7% of the sample rests with the top ten.

In the case of this clone: Its antigen is still unknown. Per-base quality was not reported, and no clone a single base away is much larger than it.

Reading the label with the study, this specimen's treatment or condition is: approximately 18 received Ad26.COV2.S at low or high dose, single or two shots; about 5 received placebo; per-sample allocation not given. Repertoires of vaccine and placebo recipients were sequenced from samples collected on day 63 after the first injection. In Cohort 1b, some 25 adults aged 18-55 years were enrolled at a single site in Boston, USA, between 29 July and 7 August 2020. Ad26.COV2.S consisted of a replication-incompetent adenovirus type 26 vector by which a prefusion-stabilized SARS-CoV-2 spike protein from the original Wuhan strain was expressed.

The sequenced sample was peripheral blood, obtained in a trial of Ad26.COV2.S vaccine versus placebo. The receptor's source is a person between 18 and 65 years old who received the Ad26.COV2.S COVID-19 vaccine or a placebo. Rearrangement joined TRBV14 to TRBJ2-5, with a weak D call of TRBD1 (5 bases match). The nucleotides read TGTGCCAGCAGCCAAGTACGAAGGGGAGAGACCCAGTACTTC. This encodes CASSQVRRGETQYF. Outside the CDR3, residues come from the reference TRBV14 and TRBJ2-5 proteins, so the full variable domain is: EAGVTQFPSHSVIEKGQTVTLRCDPISGHDNLYWYRRVMGKEIKFLLHFVKESKQDESGMPNNRFLAERTGGTYSTLKVQPAELEDSGVYFCASSQVRRGETQYFGPGTRLLVL.